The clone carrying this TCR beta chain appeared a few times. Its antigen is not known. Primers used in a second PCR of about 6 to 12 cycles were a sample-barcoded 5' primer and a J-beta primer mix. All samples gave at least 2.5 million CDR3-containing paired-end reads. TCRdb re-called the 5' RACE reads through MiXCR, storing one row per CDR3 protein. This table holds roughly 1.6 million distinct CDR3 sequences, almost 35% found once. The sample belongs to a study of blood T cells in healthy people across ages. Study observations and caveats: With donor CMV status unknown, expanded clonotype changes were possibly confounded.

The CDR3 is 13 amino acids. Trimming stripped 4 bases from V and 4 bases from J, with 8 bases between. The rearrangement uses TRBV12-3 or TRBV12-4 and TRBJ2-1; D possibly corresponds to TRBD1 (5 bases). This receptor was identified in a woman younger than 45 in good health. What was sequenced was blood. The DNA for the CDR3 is TGTGCCAGCAGTTGGACACCTTACAATGAGCAGTTCTTC. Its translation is CASSWTPYNEQFF.